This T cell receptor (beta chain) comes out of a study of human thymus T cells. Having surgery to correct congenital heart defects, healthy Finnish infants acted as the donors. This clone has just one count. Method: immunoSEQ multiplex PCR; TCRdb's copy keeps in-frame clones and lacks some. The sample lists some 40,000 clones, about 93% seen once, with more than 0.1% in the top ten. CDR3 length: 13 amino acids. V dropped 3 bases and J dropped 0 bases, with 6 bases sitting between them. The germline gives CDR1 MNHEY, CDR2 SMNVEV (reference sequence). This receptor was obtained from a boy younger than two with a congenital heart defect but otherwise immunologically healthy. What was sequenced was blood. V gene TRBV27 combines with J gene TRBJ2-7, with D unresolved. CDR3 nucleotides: TGTGCCAGCAGTTTTAGGAGCTCCTACGAGCAGTACTTC. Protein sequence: CASSFRSSYEQYF.